This T cell receptor (beta chain) is drawn from a study of shared clonotypes between healthy human individuals. Study-level background: Used for every donor were three CD4 naive, three CD4 memory, two CD8 naive and one CD8 memory plate.

This CDR3 region has 14 residues. V was pared by 3 bases and J by 4 bases, with 4 bases of the junction left unmatched. Germline CDR1 LGHNT, CDR2 FRNRAP. This clone occurred once. Naive CD8 cells, CD45RO-negative and positively selected for CCR7, excluded terminally differentiated effector memory CD45RA+ cells. Free of recent acute infections or vaccinations, the donors were healthy HIV-negative adults. Deep-level assay runs were performed. Sequenced by immunoSEQ multiplex PCR; TCRdb stores in-frame clones only, minus some. Among about 2.1 million clones listed, 90% to 95% were seen once. The chain combines TRBV12-5 with TRBJ2-3; 7 nucleotides match TRBD2. Sequencing used naive CD8+ T cells from PBMCs. This TCR was recovered from a man aged 18-30 years in good health. Some clones in this sample may be carry-over from other donors' samples. The CDR3 here is CASGFGGGADTQYF. CDR3 DNA: TGTGCTAGTGGTTTCGGGGGAGGGGCAGATACGCAGTATTTT.